This is a list of T cell receptor beta chains from one sample in a study of T cell changes during pregnancy in multiple sclerosis. Profiled with immunoSEQ multiplex PCR; TCRdb holds only in-frame clones, not every one. The sample lists approximately 44,000 clones, around nine tenths occurring once. This material consisted of CD4+ T cells from peripheral blood mononuclear cells, taken before pregnancy. These receptors originate from a female donor with multiple sclerosis, enrolled in a pregnancy study. The CDR3 runs from the conserved cysteine through the conserved F or W. The D gene is left open where the match is weak. Some rows mark clone size as missing; the rest say once, few, many or name a class of expanded clone.

V gene,clone size,J gene,D gene,CDR3 protein,CDR3 DNA
TRBV19,NA,TRBJ1-5,NA,CASTLGGAPNQPQHF,TGTGCCAGTACCTTGGGCGGGGCTCCCAATCAGCCCCAGCATTTT
TRBV5-1,NA,TRBJ2-6,TRBD1,CASSLAPTGEAGANVLTF,TGCGCCAGCAGCTTGGCCCCGACAGGGGAAGCTGGGGCCAACGTCCTGACTTTC
TRBV30,NA,TRBJ2-1,NA,CAWRSSGPLGEQFF,TGTGCCTGGAGGAGTAGCGGACCCCTGGGCGAGCAGTTCTTC
TRBV14,NA,TRBJ2-3,NA,CASSHSSTDTQYF,TGTGCCAGCAGCCATTCTAGCACAGATACGCAGTATTTT
TRBV11-2,NA,TRBJ1-1,NA,CASSLVFGTQERSTEAFF,TGTGCCAGCAGCTTAGTTTTTGGGACACAAGAAAGAAGCACTGAAGCTTTCTTT
TRBV2,NA,TRBJ1-3,NA,CASQIQELGNTIYF,TGTGCCAGTCAGATACAAGAATTAGGAAACACCATATATTTT
TRBV28,NA,TRBJ2-5,TRBD1,CASTLRGQGGETQYF,TGTGCCAGCACCCTCCGGGGACAGGGAGGGGAGACCCAGTACTTC
TRBV30,NA,TRBJ1-2,TRBD1,CAWNSGTANYGYTF,TGTGCCTGGAACTCCGGGACAGCTAACTATGGCTACACCTTC
TRBV6-1,NA,TRBJ1-2,NA,CASSEIQGNYGYTF,TGTGCCAGCAGTGAAATTCAGGGGAACTATGGCTACACCTTC
TRBV28,NA,TRBJ2-1,TRBD2,CASSLGPGSSGTHNEQFF,TGTGCCAGCAGTTTAGGTCCGGGTAGTAGCGGGACCCACAATGAGCAGTTCTTC
TRBV5-1,NA,TRBJ1-6,NA,CASSFATGQNSPLHF,TGCGCCAGCAGCTTCGCGACAGGTCAAAATTCACCCCTCCACTTT
TRBV5-1,once,TRBJ2-7,NA,CASSPGGLYEQYF,TGCGCCAGTTCTCCAGGCGGGCTCTACGAGCAGTACTTC
TRBV6-1,NA,TRBJ2-7,NA,CASSEIGRGYEQYF,TGTGCCAGCAGTGAAATCGGCAGGGGATACGAGCAGTACTTC
TRBV18,NA,TRBJ2-5,NA,CASSPPKTEGKTQYF,TGTGCCAGCTCACCACCGAAGACAGAAGGAAAGACCCAGTACTTC
TRBV7-8,NA,TRBJ2-7,TRBD2,CASSPGTSGNYEQYF,TGTGCCAGCAGCCCCGGGACTAGCGGAAACTACGAGCAGTACTTC
TRBV4-3,NA,TRBJ1-2,NA,CASSQDRGNYGYTF,TGCGCCAGCAGCCAAGATCGGGGGAACTATGGCTACACCTTC
TRBV5-6,NA,TRBJ2-5,TRBD2,CASSLAGSTSGGAVETQYF,TGTGCCAGCAGCTTGGCCGGATCGACTAGCGGGGGGGCGGTGGAGACCCAGTACTTC
TRBV19,once,TRBJ1-5,TRBD1,CASSRATGSQPQHF,TGTGCCAGTAGTAGAGCGACAGGGTCTCAGCCCCAGCATTTT
TRBV7-2,NA,TRBJ2-3,TRBD1,CASSLTGWTGGTDTQYF,TGTGCCAGCAGCTTAACGGGTTGGACAGGGGGTACAGATACGCAGTATTTT
TRBV27,NA,TRBJ1-2,NA,CASQPLNARDRYGYTF,TGTGCCAGCCAACCCTTGAATGCGCGGGACCGTTATGGCTACACCTTC
TRBV2,NA,TRBJ1-2,TRBD1,CASSSSGTGFDGYTF,TGTGCCAGCAGTTCCTCCGGGACAGGGTTCGATGGCTACACCTTC
TRBV6-6,NA,TRBJ1-1,NA,CASSGPDRSGEAFF,TGTGCCAGCAGCGGACCAGACAGGAGCGGTGAAGCTTTCTTT
TRBV30,NA,TRBJ2-7,TRBD2,CAWSGPSGRTRADRQYF,TGTGCCTGGAGTGGGCCTAGCGGGAGGACTAGGGCCGATCGGCAGTACTTC
TRBV27,NA,TRBJ2-3,NA,CASSFSSRGETYTQYF,TGTGCCAGCAGTTTCTCTTCGCGGGGAGAGACTTATACGCAGTATTTT
TRBV27,NA,TRBJ2-6,TRBD2,CASSLSGGAGANVLTF,TGTGCCAGCAGTTTATCGGGGGGGGCTGGGGCCAACGTCCTGACTTTC
TRBV19,NA,TRBJ1-5,NA,CASSIGRGGGQPQHF,TGTGCCAGTAGTATAGGCAGGGGTGGGGGTCAGCCCCAGCATTTT
TRBV25-1,NA,TRBJ2-7,TRBD2,CASSDPSGGYEQYF,TGTGCCAGCAGTGATCCTAGCGGGGGATACGAGCAGTACTTC
TRBV18,NA,TRBJ2-5,TRBD2,CASSPREGLQETQYF,TGTGCCAGCTCACCGAGGGAGGGGTTACAAGAGACCCAGTACTTC
TRBV18,NA,TRBJ2-1,TRBD2,CASSPSVIAGGRTYNEQFF,TGTGCCAGCTCACCAAGCGTCATAGCGGGGGGGCGGACCTACAATGAGCAGTTCTTC
TRBV7-3,once,TRBJ1-1,TRBD1,CASSLQGGDTEAFF,TGTGCCAGCAGCTTACAGGGGGGAGACACTGAAGCTTTCTTT
TRBV29-1,NA,TRBJ1-3,NA,CSVEPLLNTIYF,TGCAGCGTTGAACCCCTCCTAAACACCATATATTTT
TRBV7-7,NA,TRBJ2-5,TRBD1,CASSLVFGRGPGETQYF,TGTGCCAGCAGCTTAGTGTTCGGCAGGGGGCCGGGAGAGACCCAGTACTTC
TRBV4-1,NA,TRBJ2-6,TRBD1,CASSQDLDRGQVGANVLTF,TGCGCCAGCAGCCAAGATCTGGACAGGGGGCAGGTTGGGGCCAACGTCCTGACTTTC
TRBV5-4,NA,TRBJ2-1,TRBD2,CASSLSLADSYNEQFF,TGTGCCAGCAGCTTGTCTCTAGCGGACTCCTACAATGAGCAGTTCTTC
TRBV5-1,NA,TRBJ1-4,NA,CASSSLHGDEKLFF,TGCGCCAGCAGCTCCCTACACGGGGATGAAAAACTGTTTTTT
TRBV2,NA,TRBJ2-1,TRBD2,CATKGRARINEQFF,TGTGCCACCAAAGGGAGGGCCCGCATAAATGAGCAGTTCTTC
TRBV6-5,NA,TRBJ2-5,NA,CASSQGRFQETQYF,TGTGCCAGCTCTCAGGGCAGGTTCCAAGAGACCCAGTACTTC
TRBV2,NA,TRBJ1-1,NA,CASSADRRTEAFF,TGTGCCAGCAGTGCAGACAGGAGGACTGAAGCTTTCTTT
TRBV5-4,NA,TRBJ1-1,NA,CASSFGGGVNTEAFF,TGTGCCAGCAGCTTTGGGGGCGGCGTGAACACTGAAGCTTTCTTT
TRBV11-1,NA,TRBJ2-3,TRBD2,CASSLGTSGTDTQYF,TGTGCCAGCAGCTTAGGGACTAGCGGCACAGATACGCAGTATTTT